The 20 T cell receptor beta chains in this list originate from one sample, sequenced in a study of CD8 T cells in ankylosing spondylitis (dated by TCRdb to the late 2010s). Receptors were amplified or captured by 5' RACE. The sequencing machine was an Illumina HiSeq 2500. Starting from the raw public reads, TCRdb applied fastp trimming at Q25, assembled clones with MiXCR and retained in-frame beta chains. When rows share a CDR3 protein, they turn into one entry using the most common DNA and genes. Within this sample are about 150,000 distinct CDR3 sequences, with 10% to 12% of them counted one time only. The leading ten clones occupy 4.1% of the sample. The sequencing sample was made of blood, either unsorted or a sorted T cell fraction (not recorded which). The receptors derive from a female donor with ankylosing spondylitis or in good health (not recorded which).

This clonotype was counted at least ten times. The chain joins TRBV20-1 to TRBJ2-1; the D gene is possibly TRBD2 (5 bases). The CDR3 covers 16 residues. Trimming removed 0 bases from V and 0 bases from J, with 12 bases in between. CDR1 is DFQATT, CDR2 SNEGSKA, per germline (reference sequence). The CDR3 protein is CSARDRKRISYNEQFF. DNA of the CDR3: TGCAGTGCTAGAGATAGGAAGCGGATCTCCTACAATGAGCAGTTCTTC.

There are many counts of this clonotype. This chain links TRBV5-1 with TRBJ1-1; tentative D call: TRBD1 (5 bases). This CDR3 is built from 15 residues. CDR1 SGHRS and CDR2 YFSETQ come from the germline V gene. Trimming pared 3 bases from V and 3 bases from J, leaving 15 bases between. CDR3 sequence reads: CASSSEGAGYTEAFF. CDR3 nucleotides: TGCGCCAGCAGCTCCGAAGGGGCCGGGTACACTGAAGCTTTCTTT.

This clonotype showed up many times. The chain has TRBV4-2 and TRBJ1-4; the D is unclear. Germline V CDR1 and CDR2: LGHNA, YNFKEQ. The CDR3 has 15 residues. V was cut by 4 bases and J by 8 bases, with 17 bases left in between. CDR3 DNA sequence: TGTGCCAGCAGCCCCTACGGGCCCATAGGGGAAAAACTGTTTTTT. Its protein product is CASSPYGPIGEKLFF.

This clonotype was observed many times. The chain recombines TRBV5-1 with TRBJ2-1; 8 bases map to TRBD1. The trim removed 6 bases at V and 7 bases at J, leaving 15 bases unmatched. Germline CDR1 SGHRS, CDR2 YFSETQ. This CDR3 spans 16 amino acids. The DNA for the CDR3 is TGCGCCAGCAACCCAAACAGGGGGACTTTGGGGAATGAGCAGTTCTTC. Translated: CASNPNRGTLGNEQFF.

The chain links TRBV5-1 to TRBJ2-7; the D is unclear. The V and J ends lost 4 bases and 6 bases respectively, with 14 bases between them. CDR1 is SGHRS, CDR2 YFSETQ, per germline. The CDR3 covers 13 residues. This CDR3 is CASSPPTGREQYF. DNA of the CDR3: TGCGCCAGCAGCCCGCCCACCGGGCGCGAGCAGTACTTC.

The chain uses TRBV5-1 and TRBJ1-1; D remains ambiguous. The CDR3 runs 13 residues. Germline CDR1 is SGHRS and CDR2 is YFSETQ. With 1 base removed from V and 4 bases from J, the gap between germline ends came to 8 bases. CDR3 bases: TGCGCCAGCAGCTTGATATGGGGCACTGAAGCTTTCTTT. Translating it yields CASSLIWGTEAFF.

There are many counts of this clonotype. The V call is TRBV20-1, the J call TRBJ2-6, with 7 bases that match TRBD1. Germline values: CDR1 DFQATT, CDR2 SNEGSKA (reference sequence). Trimming removed 0 bases from V and 0 bases from J; junction bases left unmatched: 11. The CDR3 totals 19 residues. The CDR3 reads CSARDQGTAHISGANVLTF. CDR3 in DNA: TGCAGTGCTAGAGATCAAGGGACAGCCCATATCTCTGGGGCCAACGTCCTGACTTTC.

This clonotype was seen a handful of times. The chain links TRBV30 to TRBJ2-2; TRBD1 might be the D (6 bases). In germline, CDR1 is GTSNPN, CDR2 SVGIG (reference sequence). V was shortened by 3 bases and J by 5 bases, with 13 bases between the two germline ends. CDR3 length: 14 residues. The chain's CDR3 is CAWSHRVGTGELFF. The CDR3 nucleotides are TGTGCCTGGAGCCACAGGGTTGGGACCGGGGAGCTGTTTTTT.

This clonotype was recorded at least ten times. The V and J genes are TRBV30 and TRBJ1-1, with 7 positions matching TRBD1. The junction had 0 bases not matched to a gene; V was cut back by 5 bases and J by 6 bases. The CDR3 loop spans 10 amino acids. Per the germline V gene, CDR1 is GTSNPN and CDR2 is SVGIG (reference sequence). CDR3 protein: CAWGTAEAFF. In nucleotides, the CDR3 is TGTGCCTGGGGGACAGCTGAAGCTTTCTTT.

This clonotype was found many times. The V and J genes are TRBV4-1 and TRBJ2-1; 11 nucleotides line up with TRBD2. J lost 8 bases, V lost 4 bases, and 13 bases had no gene match. Germline assignment: CDR1 MGHRA and CDR2 YSYEKL. The length of the CDR3 is 17 residues. CDR3 protein: CASSLLPAGTSGYEQFF. CDR3 nucleotide sequence: TGCGCCAGCAGCCTCCTCCCCGCCGGGACTAGCGGATATGAGCAGTTCTTC.

This clonotype came up many times. The rearrangement joins TRBV11-2 to TRBJ2-1; 7 nucleotides agree with TRBD1. The V segment lost 2 bases and the J segment 7 bases; nucleotides outside the gene matches: 8. Looked up from germline, CDR1 is SGHAT and CDR2 is FQNNGV. This CDR3 has 15 residues. CDR3 DNA: TGTGCCAGCAGCTTAACAGGGGTAGCTGAGAATGAGCAGTTCTTC. Protein sequence: CASSLTGVAENEQFF.

A note on this clonotype: A much larger clone lies one base from this, so it may be a read error. The chain has TRBV12-3 or TRBV12-4 and TRBJ2-5, with TRBD2 identical over 12 bases. The CDR3 has 17 residues. CDR3 nucleotides: TGTGCCAGCAGTTTGGACTCTAGCGGGAGGGCCCAAGAGCCCCAGTACTTC. As protein: CASSLDSSGRAQEPQYF.

Ten or more counts support this clonotype. The CDR3: CSARAPRADTQYF. The CDR3 DNA follows: TGCAGTGCTAGGGCACCCCGAGCAGATACGCAGTATTTT. The chain employs TRBV20-1 and TRBJ2-3; D call uncertain. The V gene's germline CDR1 is DFQATT and CDR2 SNEGSKA (reference sequence). V was shortened by 3 bases and J by 4 bases, with 11 bases between the two germline ends. CDR3 length: 13 residues.

This clonotype was seen at least ten times. The chain carries TRBV28 and TRBJ2-2; D remains ambiguous. The CDR3 loop spans 12 amino acids. Germline CDR1 MDHEN, CDR2 SYDVKM. V was clipped by 9 bases and J by 6 bases, with 11 bases between them. This CDR3 reads CASLERPGELFF. The CDR3 DNA reads TGTGCCAGTCTAGAGCGTCCCGGGGAGCTGTTTTTT. Variable domain in full (rest from reference TRBV28 and TRBJ2-2): DVKVTQSSRYLVKRTGEKVFLECVQDMDHENMFWYRQDPGLGLRLIYFSYDVKMKEKGDIPEGYSVSREKKERFSLILESASTNQTSMYLCASLERPGELFFGEGSRLTVL.

This clonotype was counted between two and nine times. The rearrangement joins TRBV7-2 to TRBJ2-2, with 8 bases matching TRBD1. Germline trimming cut 5 bases from V and 6 bases from J; bases unmatched to any gene: 5. There are 14 residues in the CDR3. Germline V lookup: CDR1 SGHTA, CDR2 FQGNSA. The CDR3 protein is CASSRGQGAGELFF. The CDR3 nucleotides read TGTGCCAGCAGCCGCGGACAGGGAGCCGGGGAGCTGTTTTTT.

In regard to this clonotype: At one end, the junction sequence differs from germline, possibly due to a read error. This chain connects TRBV5-1 to TRBJ2-3; D tentatively reads TRBD1 or TRBD2 (5 bases each). Germline loops: CDR1 SGHRS, CDR2 YFSETQ. The CDR3 covers 14 residues. CDR3 bases: TGCGCCAGCAGCCTAGGCAATGTGGGGGATACACAGTATTTT. This sequence encodes CASSLGNVGDTQYF.

This clonotype appeared many times. V gene TRBV2 combines with J gene TRBJ2-7, with 9 bases aligning to TRBD1. CDR1 is SNHLY, CDR2 FYNNEI, per germline. The CDR3 loop spans 15 amino acids. The V and J ends lost 2 bases and 3 bases, in that order; junction bases with no gene match: 5. The CDR3 coding sequence is TGTGCCAGCAGTGAAAGACAGGGGGTTGGCTACGAGCAGTACTTC. It translates to CASSERQGVGYEQYF.

This clonotype was recorded many times. The J gene is TRBJ1-1, the V gene TRBV29-1; possible D gene TRBD1, 6 bases. CDR3 length: 12 residues. Germline V gene data show CDR1 as SQVTM and CDR2 as ANQGSEA. V lost 3 bases and J 4 bases, leaving 9 bases between the germline ends. CDR3 nucleotides: TGCAGCGTTGATGAGGGGGTCACTGAAGCTTTCTTT. It encodes CSVDEGVTEAFF.

This clonotype has ten or more counts. The chain links TRBV5-1 to TRBJ1-6; 8 bases map to TRBD1. In germline, CDR1 is SGHRS, CDR2 YFSETQ. Unmatched junction bases numbered 9, after V lost 0 bases and J lost 7 bases. There are 17 residues in the CDR3. CDR3 bases: TGCGCCAGCAGCTTGGATATTACGGGACAGGCGAATTCACCCCTCCACTTT. It is translated as CASSLDITGQANSPLHF.

This clonotype was observed a handful of times. The chain combines TRBV5-1 with TRBJ1-2; 7 positions match TRBD1. The germline CDR1 and CDR2 sequences are SGHRS and YFSETQ. V was clipped by 4 bases and J by 2 bases; unmatched bases: 5. The CDR3 contains 14 residues. CDR3 protein: CASSQGGQNYGYTF. The CDR3 nucleotides are TGCGCCAGCAGCCAAGGGGGACAGAACTATGGCTACACCTTC.